The source of this T cell receptor beta chain is a study of tumor and adjacent non-tumor tissue in lung cancer. Regarding this clonotype: Its cognate antigen is unknown. A much larger clone lies a single base off, so this may be a read error.

The CDR3 length is 12 residues. From germline, CDR1 is DFQATT and CDR2 SNEGSKA (reference sequence). RNA was extracted from bulk tissue without any cell sorting. Newly diagnosed lung cancer patients had thoracic surgery in China, August–late 2014, without prior chemotherapy. General study results and limits: TCR diversity was significantly greater in tumor than normal lung tissue.

TCRbeta libraries were built with three rounds of nested PCR, modified from ARM-PCR. A single record per CDR3 protein comes from TCRdb applying MiXCR to the multiplex PCR reads. The sample holds around 120,000 distinct CDR3 sequences, roughly 67% seen once. The receptor comes from a man aged 25-45 years with non-small cell lung cancer. The sample consisted of lung tumor tissue. This chain links TRBV20-1 with TRBJ1-2; possibly TRBD1 for D (6 bases). CDR3 protein: CSTRGKGEGYTF. CDR3 in DNA: TGCAGTACTAGGGGAAAGGGGGAAGGCTACACCTTC.